This T cell receptor (beta chain) was captured in a study of T cell responses to AZD1222 COVID-19 vaccine. Points from the study as a whole: Nearly half of spike-specific TCRs reportedly target variant regions that are unmutated in the B.1.351 and B.1.1.7 variants.

The germline gives CDR1 ENHRY, CDR2 SYGVKD. V gave up 2 bases and J gave up 6 bases; unmatched junction bases: 5. The CDR3 sequence is 15 residues long. On this clone: The antigen remains unidentified.

The method was immunoSEQ multiplex PCR; TCRdb's version includes in-frame clones alone and lacks a portion of them. Of approximately 120,000 clones in the sample, approximately 91% were seen once. The sequenced sample was peripheral blood, obtained on day 0 of AZD1222 vaccination. The chain links TRBV10-3 to TRBJ2-1, with 9 bases that match TRBD2. This receptor was identified in an adult in good health. CDR3 sequence reads: CAISEMGLARNEQFF. The CDR3 nucleotides are TGTGCCATCAGTGAGATGGGACTAGCACGCAATGAGCAGTTCTTC.